This T cell receptor (beta chain) was documented in a study of shared T cell receptors in the human thymus. The CDR3 runs to 13 residues. Germline CDR1 reads MNHEY; CDR2 reads SMNVEV (reference sequence). V was clipped by 3 bases and J by 5 bases; unmatched bases: 1. The method was immunoSEQ multiplex PCR; TCRdb's version includes in-frame clones alone and lacks a portion of them. The sample holds approximately 660,000 clones, 88% seen once. These data are also associated with another study on human thymus T cells. That report notes: Immunologically healthy infants in Finland undergoing congenital heart defect surgery were the donors.

The chain is built from TRBV27 and TRBJ2-5; 9 bases are a match to TRBD1. Sequencing was performed on thymocytes. This receptor was obtained from a boy less than two years old with a congenital heart defect. The CDR3 sequence is CASSFGQGETQYF. The CDR3 DNA reads as TGTGCCAGCAGTTTTGGACAGGGGGAGACCCAGTACTTC.